The clone carrying this TCR beta chain has a handful of counts. Antigen specificity is unknown. The data belong to a study of T cells in Graves' hyperthyroidism and ophthalmopathy. Those patients with uncontrolled infection, other autoimmune disease, pregnancy or lactation were excluded. Each diagnosis drew on symptoms, thyroxine, TRAb, thyroid ultrasound and orbital computed tomography findings. The investigators amplified TCR beta CDR3 regions from RNA transcripts. First-round RT-PCR targeting the TCR CDR3 was performed with the HTBI primer set. From the multiplex PCR reads, TCRdb called clonotypes with MiXCR, one entry per CDR3 protein. Here the sample spans about 360,000 distinct CDR3 sequences, approximately 19% being singletons. The germline CDR1 and CDR2 sequences are DFQATT and SNEGSKA (reference sequence). The J segment lost 1 base and the V segment lost 5 bases, leaving 14 bases of the junction unmatched. CDR3 length equals 17 residues.

Study-level results: Prediction of ophthalmopathy progression came a median around 7.1 months pre-onset.

The receptor was isolated from a woman under 30 with Graves' hyperthyroidism. Sequences were obtained from blood. This sequence joins TRBV20-1 and TRBJ1-5; 7 bases match TRBD1. CDR3 sequence: CSALSWTGESSNQPQHF. In nucleotides, the CDR3 is TGCAGTGCTCTCTCGTGGACAGGAGAGTCGAGCAATCAGCCCCAGCATTTT.